This T cell receptor (beta chain) was sequenced in a study of T cell repertoires in cytomegalovirus infection. TCRdb reprocessed the reads with MiXCR, giving one entry per CDR3 protein. The sample carries about 130,000 distinct CDR3 sequences, roughly 25% recorded once. A remark on this clonotype: The antigen remains undetermined.

This TCR came from a human donor in good health (CMV status not recorded). Some clones in this sample may be carry-over from other donors' samples. Source material: PBMCs, sequenced either directly or after in vitro stimulation (not recorded which).

CDR3 loop: CASSSPGQKGTF. DNA of the CDR3: TGTGCCAGCAGCAGTCCGGGACAGAAGGGCACCTTC. The chain has TRBV5-5 and TRBJ1-2; 7 nucleotides line up with TRBD1. Trimming took 4 bases from V and 13 from J; bases not matched to a gene: 10. Germline V CDR1 and CDR2: SGHKS, YYEKEE (reference sequence). The CDR3 extends over 12 amino acids.